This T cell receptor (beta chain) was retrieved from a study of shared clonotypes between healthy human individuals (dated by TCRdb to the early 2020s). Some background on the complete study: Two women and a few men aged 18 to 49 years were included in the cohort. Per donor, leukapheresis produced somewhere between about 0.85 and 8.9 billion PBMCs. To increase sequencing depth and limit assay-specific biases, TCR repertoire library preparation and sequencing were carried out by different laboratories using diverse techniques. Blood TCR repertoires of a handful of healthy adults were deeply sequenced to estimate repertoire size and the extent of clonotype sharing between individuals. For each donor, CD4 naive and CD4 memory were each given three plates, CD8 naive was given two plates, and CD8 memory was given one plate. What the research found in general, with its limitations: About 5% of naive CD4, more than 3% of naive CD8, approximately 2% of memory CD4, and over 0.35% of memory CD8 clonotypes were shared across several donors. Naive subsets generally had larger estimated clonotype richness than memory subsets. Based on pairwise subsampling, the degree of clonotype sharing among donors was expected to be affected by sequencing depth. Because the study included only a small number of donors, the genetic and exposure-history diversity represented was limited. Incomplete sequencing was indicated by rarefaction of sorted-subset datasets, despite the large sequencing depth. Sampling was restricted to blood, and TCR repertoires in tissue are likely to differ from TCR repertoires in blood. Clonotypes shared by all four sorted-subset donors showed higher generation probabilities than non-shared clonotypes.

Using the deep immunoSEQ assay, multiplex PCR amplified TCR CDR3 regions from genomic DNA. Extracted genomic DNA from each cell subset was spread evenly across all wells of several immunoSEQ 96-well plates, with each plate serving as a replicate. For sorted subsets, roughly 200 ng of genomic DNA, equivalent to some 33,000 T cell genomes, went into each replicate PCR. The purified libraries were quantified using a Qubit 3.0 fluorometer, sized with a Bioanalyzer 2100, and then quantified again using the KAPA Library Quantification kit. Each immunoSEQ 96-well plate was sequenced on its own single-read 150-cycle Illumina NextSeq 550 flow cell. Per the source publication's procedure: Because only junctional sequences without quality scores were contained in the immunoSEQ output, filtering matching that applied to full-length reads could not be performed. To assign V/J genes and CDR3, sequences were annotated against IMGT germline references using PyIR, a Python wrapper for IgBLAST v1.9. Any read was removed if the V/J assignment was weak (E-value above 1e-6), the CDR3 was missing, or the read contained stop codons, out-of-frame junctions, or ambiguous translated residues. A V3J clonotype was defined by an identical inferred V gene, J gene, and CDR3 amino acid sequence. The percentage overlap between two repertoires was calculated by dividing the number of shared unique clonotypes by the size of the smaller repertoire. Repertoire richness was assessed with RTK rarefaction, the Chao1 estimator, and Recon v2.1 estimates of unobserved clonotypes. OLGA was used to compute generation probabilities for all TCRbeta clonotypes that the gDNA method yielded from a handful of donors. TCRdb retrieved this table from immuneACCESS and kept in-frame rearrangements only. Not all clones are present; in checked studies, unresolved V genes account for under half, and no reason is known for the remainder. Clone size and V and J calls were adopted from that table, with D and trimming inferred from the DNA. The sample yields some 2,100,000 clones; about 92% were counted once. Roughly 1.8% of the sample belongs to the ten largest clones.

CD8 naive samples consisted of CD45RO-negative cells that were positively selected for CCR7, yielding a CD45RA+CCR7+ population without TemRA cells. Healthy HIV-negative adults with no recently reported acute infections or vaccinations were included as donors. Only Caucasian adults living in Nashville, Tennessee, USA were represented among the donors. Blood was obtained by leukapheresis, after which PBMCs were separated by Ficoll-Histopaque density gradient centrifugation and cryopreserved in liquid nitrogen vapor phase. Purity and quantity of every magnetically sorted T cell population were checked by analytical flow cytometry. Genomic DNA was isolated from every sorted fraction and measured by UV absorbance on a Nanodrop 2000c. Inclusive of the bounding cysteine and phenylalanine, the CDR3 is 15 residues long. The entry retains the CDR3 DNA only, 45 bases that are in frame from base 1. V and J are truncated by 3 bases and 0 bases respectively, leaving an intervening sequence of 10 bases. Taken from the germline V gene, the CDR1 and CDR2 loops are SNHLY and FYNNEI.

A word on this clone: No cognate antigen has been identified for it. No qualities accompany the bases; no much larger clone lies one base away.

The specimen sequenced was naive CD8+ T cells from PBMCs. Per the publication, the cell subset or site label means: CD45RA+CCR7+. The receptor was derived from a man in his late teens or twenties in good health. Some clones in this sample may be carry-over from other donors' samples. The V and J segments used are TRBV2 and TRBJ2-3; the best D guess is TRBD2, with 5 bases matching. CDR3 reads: CASSEERTSTDTQYF. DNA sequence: TGTGCCAGCAGTGAGGAGCGGACTAGCACAGATACGCAGTATTTT.